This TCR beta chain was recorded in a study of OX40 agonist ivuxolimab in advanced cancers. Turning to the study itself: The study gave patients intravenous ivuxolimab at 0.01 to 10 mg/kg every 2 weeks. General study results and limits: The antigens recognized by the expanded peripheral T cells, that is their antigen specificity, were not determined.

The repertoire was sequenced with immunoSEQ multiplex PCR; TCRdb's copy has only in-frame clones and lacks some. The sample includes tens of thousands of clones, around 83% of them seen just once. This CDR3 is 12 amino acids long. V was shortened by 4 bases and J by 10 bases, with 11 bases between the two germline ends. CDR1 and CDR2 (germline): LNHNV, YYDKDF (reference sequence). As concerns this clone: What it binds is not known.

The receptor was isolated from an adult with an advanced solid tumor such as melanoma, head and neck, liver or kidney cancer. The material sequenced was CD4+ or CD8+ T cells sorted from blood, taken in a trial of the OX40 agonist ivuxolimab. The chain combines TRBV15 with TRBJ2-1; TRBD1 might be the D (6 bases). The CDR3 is CATSTTGTEQFF. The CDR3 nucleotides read TGTGCCACCAGCACGACCGGGACAGAGCAGTTCTTC.